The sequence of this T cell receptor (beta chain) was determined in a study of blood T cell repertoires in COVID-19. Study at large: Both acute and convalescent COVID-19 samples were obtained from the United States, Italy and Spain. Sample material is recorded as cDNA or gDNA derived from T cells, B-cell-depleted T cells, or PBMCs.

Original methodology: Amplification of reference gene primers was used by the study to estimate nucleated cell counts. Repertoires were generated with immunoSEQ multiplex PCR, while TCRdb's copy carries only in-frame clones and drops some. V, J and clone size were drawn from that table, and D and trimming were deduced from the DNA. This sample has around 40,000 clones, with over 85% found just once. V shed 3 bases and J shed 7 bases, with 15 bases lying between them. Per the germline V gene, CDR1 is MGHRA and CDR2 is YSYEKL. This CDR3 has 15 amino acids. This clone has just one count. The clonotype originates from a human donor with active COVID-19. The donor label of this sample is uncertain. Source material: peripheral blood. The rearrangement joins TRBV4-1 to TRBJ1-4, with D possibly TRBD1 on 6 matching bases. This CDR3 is CASSQQGSAGEKLFF. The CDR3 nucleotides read TGCGCCAGCAGCCAGCAGGGGTCGGCAGGTGAAAAACTGTTTTTT.